This T cell receptor beta chain came from a study of CD8+ T cells in alopecia areata. As concerns this clone: Its matching antigen is unknown.

The CDR3 is made up of 15 amino acids. Germline-derived CDR1 and CDR2 are MNHEY and SVGAGI. Losses at the gene ends were 5 bases for V and 3 bases for J; bases not matched to a gene: 6. Sequencing relied on a cDNA template that was reverse transcribed from extracted RNA. Profiling relied on immunoSEQ multiplex PCR, and the TCRdb table lists in-frame clones only, not all of them. The sample comprises over 150,000 clones, more than 55% of which are singletons, and under 5% rests with the top ten. Study-wide points: Researchers report lesional scalp, most notably alopecia totalis/universalis, outstripped normal scalp in clonality.

The chain has TRBV6-5 and TRBJ2-7; 11 bases line up with TRBD2. Sequencing input: CD8+ T cells sorted from blood. The TCR was taken from a human donor in good health. In DNA, the CDR3 is TGTGCCAGCAGTCCTGGGACTAGCGGAAACTACGAGCAGTACTTC. It specifies CASSPGTSGNYEQYF.